This record covers a single TCR beta chain. Its specificity is not known. CDR1 is KGHDR, CDR2 SFDVKD, per germline. The CDR3 runs to 13 residues. V was clipped by 7 bases and J by 4 bases, with 12 bases between them. This entry is derived from a study of blood T cells in healthy people across ages. Study results and limitations: Observed TCR beta diversity showed a strong correlation with the percentage of naive T cells as measured by flow cytometry. Long-lived donors carried more naive CD4+ cells and greater diversity than aged donors. The fall in TCR beta diversity per million T cells was roughly linear with age.

Next came a second PCR, run for roughly 6 to 11 cycles, which used a sample-barcoded 5' primer along with a J-beta primer mix. Each cDNA was tagged by a template-switch adaptor containing 12 random nucleotides. TCRdb processed the 5' RACE reads anew with MiXCR; each CDR3 protein has one entry. The data contain hundreds of thousands of distinct CDR3 sequences, 52% of them singletons. This sequence joins TRBV24-1 and TRBJ1-2; D not resolved. What was sequenced was blood. The TCR was taken from a woman older than 75 in good health. The DNA of the CDR3 is TGTGCCACCAGCGGAGGGTACGGCTATGGCTACACCTTC. The encoded protein is CATSGGYGYGYTF.